The rows below give T cell receptor beta chains drawn from one sample of a study of T-cell reconstitution after alpha-beta-depleted transplantation in children. Using its own MiXCR run on the PCR reads, TCRdb lists one record per CDR3 protein. The table has about 97,000 distinct CDR3 sequences, roughly 6% seen once. Source: PBMCs, mostly from graft donor cells, taken 60 days after TCRalphabeta/CD19-depleted stem cell transplant. All receptors derive from a female patient aged 2-15 years who had a stem cell transplant for Fanconi anemia, so the T cells may come from the graft donor. Each CDR3 is given with its conserved first and last residue. D genes are given only for firm matches. Only some rows state a clone size, as once, few, many or a class for expanded clones.

J | length | size | V | D | CDR3 | DNA
TRBJ2-6 | 16 | few | TRBV24-1 | NA | CATSEPGPSGANVLTF | TGTGCCACCAGTGAACCAGGGCCCTCTGGGGCCAACGTCCTGACTTTC
TRBJ2-7 | 11 | NA | TRBV29-1 | NA | CSTGNAYEQYF | TGCAGCACCGGGAACGCCTACGAGCAGTACTTC
TRBJ2-7 | 12 | many | TRBV28 | NA | CASSLPGYEQYF | TGTGCCAGCAGTTTACCCGGCTACGAGCAGTACTTC
TRBJ2-7 | 15 | many | TRBV28 | NA | CASSLSGLLAYEQYF | TGTGCCAGCAGTTTATCCGGACTACTCGCCTACGAGCAGTACTTC
TRBJ2-7 | 13 | NA | TRBV11-2 | NA | CASSLGIDTEQYF | TGTGCCAGCAGCTTAGGAATCGACACCGAGCAGTACTTC
TRBJ2-7 | 16 | few | TRBV6-2/TRBV6-3 | NA | CASENLRGRTAYEQYF | TGTGCCAGCGAGAATTTACGGGGACGGACGGCCTACGAGCAGTACTTC
TRBJ2-7 | 13 | few | TRBV7-2 | NA | CASSLAYAGVQYF | TGTGCCAGCAGCTTAGCGTATGCGGGCGTTCAGTACTTC
TRBJ2-2 | 16 | many | TRBV7-8 | NA | CASSLRPGPNTGELFF | TGTGCCAGCAGCTTACGTCCGGGGCCGAACACCGGGGAGCTGTTTTTT
TRBJ2-3 | 16 | few | TRBV2 | TRBD2 | CASLRFSGTSTDTQYF | TGTGCCAGCCTCCGCTTTAGCGGGACCAGCACAGATACGCAGTATTTT
TRBJ2-2 | 15 | few | TRBV14 | NA | CASSQQLANTGELFF | TGTGCCAGCAGCCAGCAACTGGCGAACACCGGGGAGCTGTTTTTT
TRBJ2-7 | 15 | NA | TRBV7-2 | NA | CASSLGGRVGYEQYF | TGTGCCAGCAGCTTAGGAGGCAGGGTTGGGTACGAGCAGTACTTC
TRBJ2-7 | 14 | NA | TRBV12-3/TRBV12-4 | TRBD2 | CAICPTGTRFEQYF | TGTGCCATCTGCCCGACCGGGACTAGGTTCGAGCAGTACTTC
TRBJ2-1 | 16 | many | TRBV12-3/TRBV12-4 | TRBD2 | CASTKGPSGMGNEQFF | TGTGCCAGCACCAAGGGGCCTAGCGGGATGGGTAATGAGCAGTTCTTC
TRBJ1-6 | 15 | many | TRBV5-1 | NA | CASSLAGIRDSPLHF | TGCGCCAGCAGCTTGGCGGGGATTAGGGATTCACCCCTCCACTTT
TRBJ2-1 | 15 | many | TRBV18 | NA | CASSLQGDSYNEQFF | TGTGCCAGCTCACTACAGGGTGATTCTTACAATGAGCAGTTCTTC
TRBJ2-1 | 15 | many | TRBV5-1 | TRBD1 | CASRIWTGDYNEQFF | TGCGCCAGCCGGATATGGACAGGGGACTACAATGAGCAGTTCTTC
TRBJ2-1 | 16 | NA | TRBV7-2 | TRBD2 | CASSKGLAGGYNEQFF | TGTGCCAGCAGCAAAGGACTAGCGGGGGGTTACAATGAGCAGTTCTTC
TRBJ2-2 | 11 | NA | TRBV19 | NA | CASKGSGELFF | TGTGCCAGCAAGGGGAGCGGGGAGCTGTTTTTT
TRBJ2-7 | 14 | medium-sized | TRBV12-3/TRBV12-4 | TRBD1 | CASSLGYRGYEQYF | TGTGCCAGCAGTTTAGGATACAGGGGATACGAGCAGTACTTC
TRBJ2-3 | 17 | many | TRBV11-2 | TRBD2 | CASRPARGGGASDTQYF | TGTGCCAGCAGGCCCGCGAGGGGCGGGGGGGCTTCGGATACGCAGTATTTT
TRBJ2-3 | 13 | NA | TRBV7-3 | NA | CASSLRREDTQYF | TGTGCCAGCAGCTTACGGCGGGAAGATACGCAGTATTTT
TRBJ2-5 | 15 | many | TRBV20-1 | NA | CSARVPGATQETQYF | TGCAGTGCTAGAGTCCCGGGGGCGACGCAAGAGACCCAGTACTTC
TRBJ1-2 | 13 | few | TRBV28 | TRBD1 | CASSLLGQDGYTF | TGTGCCAGCAGTTTACTGGGACAGGATGGCTACACCTTC
TRBJ2-5 | 12 | many | TRBV21-1 | NA | CASSKTTVAQYF | TGTGCCAGCAGCAAGACGACAGTGGCCCAGTACTTC
TRBJ2-1 | 15 | few | TRBV27 | TRBD2 | CASSPVSGRTNEQFF | TGTGCCAGCAGTCCGGTCAGCGGGAGGACGAATGAGCAGTTCTTC